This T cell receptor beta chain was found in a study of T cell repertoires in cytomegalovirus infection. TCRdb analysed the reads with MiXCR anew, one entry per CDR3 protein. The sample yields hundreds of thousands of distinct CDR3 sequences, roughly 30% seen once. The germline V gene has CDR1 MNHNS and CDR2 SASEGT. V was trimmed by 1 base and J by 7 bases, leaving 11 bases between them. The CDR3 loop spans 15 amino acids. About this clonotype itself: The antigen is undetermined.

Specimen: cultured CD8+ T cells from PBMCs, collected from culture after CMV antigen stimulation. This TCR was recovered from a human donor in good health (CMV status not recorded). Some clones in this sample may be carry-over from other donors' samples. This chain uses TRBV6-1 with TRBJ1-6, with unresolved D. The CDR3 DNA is TGTGCCAGCAGTGAAGACCCGACAACCAATTCACCCCTCCACTTT. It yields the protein CASSEDPTTNSPLHF.